The 25 T cell receptor beta chains in this list originate from one sample, sequenced in a study of blood T cell repertoires in COVID-19. Clones were sequenced by immunoSEQ multiplex PCR, and TCRdb holds only the in-frame ones, with some missing. The repertoire consists of 100,000 to 150,000 clones, with over 75% occurring once and the leading ten covering 25% to 30%. Sequenced sample: peripheral blood. Source of these receptors: a woman aged 80 or over with acute or convalescent COVID-19.

The CDR3 DNA reads as TGTGCCAGCAGCTTCTACGGGGGGGATCAGCCCCAGCATTTT. Translated, it gives CASSFYGGDQPQHF. The chain has TRBV5-5 and TRBJ1-5; D perhaps matches TRBD1 (5 bases). Germline CDR1 is SGHKS and CDR2 is YYEKEE (reference sequence). V was cut by 2 bases and J by 5 bases, with 11 bases left in between. CDR3 length: 14 amino acids.

This chain uses TRBV2 with TRBJ1-2; the match to TRBD1 covers 7 bases. The CDR3 runs 16 residues. V dropped 5 bases and J dropped 4; count of bases not matched to a gene: 13. Per germline, CDR1 SNHLY and CDR2 FYNNEI. In nucleotides, the CDR3 is TGTGCCAGCAGTTTACCCCGGACCCAGGGGGGCTATGGCTACACCTTC. It encodes CASSLPRTQGGYGYTF.

This sequence joins TRBV5-8 and TRBJ1-2; 8 bases match TRBD1. Germline CDR1 and CDR2: SGHTS and YDEGEE. V gave up 4 bases and J gave up 14 bases; unmatched junction bases: 13. The CDR3 is 13 amino acids. Here the CDR3 reads CASSPDRALVVTF. For the CDR3, the DNA is TGTGCCAGCAGCCCGGACAGGGCGTTGGTAGTTACCTTC.

This sequence joins TRBV19 and TRBJ1-5, with 9 bases matching TRBD1. The CDR3 runs to 14 residues. The trim removed 7 bases at V and 3 bases at J, leaving 4 bases unmatched. Germline V lookup: CDR1 LNHDA, CDR2 SQIVND (reference sequence). CDR3 nucleotides: TGTGCCAGTAACGGACAGGGGAACAATCAGCCCCAGCATTTT. It codes for CASNGQGNNQPQHF.

The genes are TRBV11-2 and TRBJ2-2; the D gene is possibly TRBD2 (5 bases). The CDR3 loop spans 13 amino acids. Germline V lookup: CDR1 SGHAT, CDR2 FQNNGV. The ends were cut back, 5 bases at V and 5 bases at J, with 9 bases in the middle. The CDR3 is CASSPPGTGELFF. The DNA for the CDR3 is TGTGCCAGCAGCCCTCCGGGGACCGGGGAGCTGTTTTTT.

This rearrangement joins TRBV5-1 to TRBJ1-6; D is perhaps TRBD1 (5 bases). Germline-derived CDR1 and CDR2 are SGHRS and YFSETQ. V was clipped by 0 bases and J by 6 bases, with 7 bases between them. The length of the CDR3 is 14 residues. Here the CDR3 DNA reads TGCGCCAGCAGCTTGGGGCAGGGTAATTCACCCCTCCACTTT. It is translated as CASSLGQGNSPLHF.

This clone occurred a few times. The J gene is TRBJ1-3, the V gene TRBV5-5; TRBD1 might be the D (6 bases). This CDR3 is built from 14 residues. Germline V gives CDR1 SGHKS, CDR2 YYEKEE (reference sequence). The V end lost 5 bases, the J end lost 16 bases, and 25 bases lay between the germline ends. The CDR3 reads CASSSGTFRREVYF. The CDR3 nucleotides read TGTGCCAGCAGTTCAGGGACATTTCGGCGCGAGGTGTATTTT. Looking up the rest from reference TRBV5-5 and TRBJ1-3 gives the full variable domain: DAGVTQSPTHLIKTRGQQVTLRCSPISGHKSVSWYQQVLGQGPQFIFQYYEKEERGRGNFPDRFSARQFPNYSSELNVNALLLGDSALYLCASSSGTFRREVYFGEGSWLTVV.

CDR3 sequence reads: CASGGDGFSPLHF. The CDR3 coding sequence is TGTGCCAGTGGAGGCGATGGATTTTCACCCCTCCACTTT. The chain recombines TRBV19 with TRBJ1-6, with D hard to call. The germline V and J ends were trimmed by 8 bases and 9 bases, with 14 bases remaining between them. CDR3 length: 13 residues. Germline V CDR1 and CDR2: LNHDA, SQIVND (reference sequence).

This clone was counted only a few times. V gene TRBV6-1 combines with J gene TRBJ2-3; D uncertain. The ends were cut back, 3 bases at V and 6 bases at J, with 7 bases in the middle. The CDR3 has 12 amino acids. Germline loops: CDR1 MNHNS, CDR2 SASEGT. The CDR3 sequence is CASSERLDTQYF. Here the CDR3 DNA reads TGTGCCAGCAGTGAGAGGCTGGATACGCAGTATTTT.

The V and J genes are TRBV9 and TRBJ2-3; 9 bases fit TRBD2. Germline lookup yields CDR1 SGDLS and CDR2 YYNGEE. V lost 0 bases to trimming and J lost 5 bases; unmatched junction nucleotides: 10. This CDR3 region has 17 residues. CDR3 sequence: CASSVESMAGGRDTQYF. For the CDR3, the DNA is TGTGCCAGCAGCGTAGAGTCGATGGCGGGGGGGCGAGATACGCAGTATTTT. Combining the CDR3 with reference TRBV9 and TRBJ2-3 gives the whole variable domain DSGVTQTPKHLITATGQRVTLRCSPRSGDLSVYWYQQSLDQGLQFLIQYYNGEERAKGNILERFSAQQFPDLHSELNLSSLELGDSALYFCASSVESMAGGRDTQYFGPGTRLTVL.

This clone was picked up one time. The chain carries TRBV2 and TRBJ2-2, with D perhaps TRBD1 (5 bases). This CDR3 region has 14 residues. Per the germline V gene, CDR1 is SNHLY and CDR2 is FYNNEI. Trimming left V 7 bases short and J 2 bases short, with 11 bases between. In DNA form, the CDR3 reads TGTGCCAGCAAAGACCGGACAAACACCGGGGAGCTGTTTTTT. Amino acid sequence: CASKDRTNTGELFF.

The chain carries TRBV5-1 and TRBJ2-1, with TRBD1 matching over 7 bases. Losses at the gene ends were 0 bases for V and 9 bases for J; bases not matched to a gene: 3. This CDR3 contains 13 residues. Germline V lookup: CDR1 SGHRS, CDR2 YFSETQ. CDR3 region: CASSLATGTEQFF. CDR3 DNA: TGCGCCAGCAGCTTGGCGACAGGGACTGAGCAGTTCTTC. Using reference TRBV5-1 and TRBJ2-1 for the parts outside the CDR3, the full variable domain is KAGVTQTPRYLIKTRGQQVTLSCSPISGHRSVSWYQQTPGQGLQFLFEYFSETQRNKGNFPGRFSGRQFSNSRSEMNVSTLELGDSALYLCASSLATGTEQFFGPGTRLTVL.

The chain is built from TRBV27 and TRBJ1-2, with TRBD1 as a possible D gene (5 bases). The CDR3 extends over 15 amino acids. V was clipped by 0 bases and J by 4 bases, with 12 bases between them. Germline assignment: CDR1 MNHEY and CDR2 SMNVEV (reference sequence). DNA for the CDR3: TGTGCCAGCAGTTTATCGCCTGACAGAAGCTATGGCTACACCTTC. Translating gives CASSLSPDRSYGYTF.

This chain connects TRBV7-8 to TRBJ2-3, with 7 nucleotides matching TRBD1. J lost 3 bases, V lost 5 bases, and 17 bases had no gene match. Germline CDR1 and CDR2: SGHVS and FQNEAQ. This CDR3 spans 18 amino acids. Here the CDR3 reads CASSLTRGRGPGTDTQYF. The CDR3 DNA sequence: TGTGCCAGCAGCCTTACTCGGGGTAGGGGGCCGGGTACAGATACGCAGTATTTT.

The genes are TRBV6-1 and TRBJ1-2; the D gene is possibly TRBD1 (5 bases). The germline CDR1 and CDR2 sequences are MNHNS and SASEGT. The CDR3 has 12 amino acids. The V and J ends lost 7 bases and 8 bases respectively, with 14 bases between them. The CDR3 spells CASTNRGGGYTF. The DNA of the CDR3 is TGTGCCAGCACCAACCGGGGGGGAGGCTACACCTTC.

The J gene is TRBJ1-5, the V gene TRBV12-3 or TRBV12-4; TRBD1 aligns across 9 bases. J was trimmed by 8 bases and V by 5 bases; bases with no gene match: 4. This CDR3 comprises 13 residues. The CDR3, as DNA: TGTGCCAGCAGTATAACAGGGGGCGAGCCCCAGCATTTT. The encoded protein is CASSITGGEPQHF.

The chain's CDR3 is CSVGWTGAEKLFF. As DNA, the CDR3 is TGCAGCGTAGGCTGGACAGGGGCTGAAAAACTGTTTTTT. The rearrangement uses TRBV29-1 and TRBJ1-4; 9 bases are shared with TRBD1. Trimming took 6 bases from V and 7 from J; bases not matched to a gene: 6. Per germline, CDR1 SQVTM and CDR2 ANQGSEA. This CDR3 region has 13 residues.

The J gene is TRBJ2-1, the V gene TRBV6-5; 8 nucleotides line up with TRBD1. CDR1 and CDR2 from the germline V gene are MNHEY and SVGAGI. The CDR3 spans 15 residues. V lost 5 bases and J lost 8; bases outside the gene matches: 11. The CDR3 sequence is CASSHRDRTYDEQFF. In nucleotides, the CDR3 is TGTGCCAGCAGTCACCGGGACAGGACTTACGATGAGCAGTTCTTC.

The rearrangement joins TRBV7-9 to TRBJ2-7; 14 nucleotides match TRBD2. V trimming: 1 base; J trimming: 4 bases; junction bases outside the gene matches: 3. CDR1 and CDR2 (germline): SEHNR, FQNEAQ (reference sequence). This CDR3 has 16 residues. CDR3 DNA sequence: TGTGCCAGCAGCTTAGACGGACTAGCGGGGGGTTACGAGCAGTACTTC. This codes for CASSLDGLAGGYEQYF.

The chain links TRBV4-1 to TRBJ2-3; the match to TRBD2 covers 8 bases. Per germline, CDR1 MGHRA and CDR2 YSYEKL. The CDR3 is 19 amino acids. The V segment lost 4 bases and the J segment 3 bases; nucleotides outside the gene matches: 18. CDR3 amino acids: CASSRSRTGGPSSTDTQYF. As DNA, the CDR3 is TGCGCCAGCAGCCGCTCTAGAACGGGGGGGCCAAGTTCTACAGATACGCAGTATTTT.

The rearrangement joins TRBV7-3 to TRBJ2-2, with unresolved D. Germline V gene lookup returns CDR1 SGHTA and CDR2 FQGTGA. The CDR3 length is 13 residues. Trimming shortened V by 5 bases and J by 6 bases, and 10 bases separated the two germline ends. In DNA, the CDR3 is TGTGCCAGCAGCCCCGGAAGCGCCGGGGAGCTGTTTTTT. Its protein is CASSPGSAGELFF. Full variable domain (rest looked up from reference TRBV7-3 and TRBJ2-2): GAGVSQTPSNKVTEKGKYVELRCDPISGHTALYWYRQSLGQGPEFLIYFQGTGAADDSGLPNDRFFAVRPEGSVSTLKIQRTERGDSAVYLCASSPGSAGELFFGEGSRLTVL.

The V gene is TRBV14, the J gene TRBJ2-1; possible D gene TRBD2, 5 bases. The CDR3 covers 13 residues. Germline CDR1 reads SGHDN; CDR2 reads FVKESK. Deletions cut 4 bases from V and 8 bases from J, with 12 bases between. The CDR3 reads CASSRLGNDEQFF. As DNA, the CDR3 is TGTGCCAGCAGCCGCCTCGGGAATGATGAGCAGTTCTTC.

The rearrangement joins TRBV3-1 (or the pseudogene TRBV3-2) to TRBJ1-2; tentative D call: TRBD1 (6 bases). Germline lookup yields CDR1 LGHDT and CDR2 YNNKEL (reference sequence). The CDR3 consists of 14 residues. The germline V and J ends were trimmed by 5 bases and 4 bases, with 14 bases remaining between them. CDR3 sequence: CASSIRTEIYGYTF. The CDR3 DNA sequence: TGTGCCAGCAGCATCAGGACAGAAATCTATGGCTACACCTTC.

The gene calls are TRBV21-1 and TRBJ2-4; TRBD1, the D gene given by the table, was not confirmed from the DNA. TRBV21-1 is marked as a pseudogene. This CDR3 comprises 15 residues. Here the CDR3 reads CASSKPGQVTNIQYF. The CDR3 nucleotides are TGTGCCAGCAGCAAACCGGGACAAGTGACAAACATTCAGTACTTC.

This chain connects TRBV5-4 to TRBJ2-4; 7 nucleotides align to TRBD2. V dropped 0 bases and J dropped 9; count of bases not matched to a gene: 9. This CDR3 is built from 15 residues. CDR1 is SGHNT, CDR2 YYREEE, per germline (reference sequence). The CDR3 region has the DNA TGTGCCAGCAGCTTGGGAAGCGGGGAACCGAGCATTCAGTACTTC. Residues: CASSLGSGEPSIQYF. Combining the CDR3 with reference TRBV5-4 and TRBJ2-4 gives the whole variable domain ETGVTQSPTHLIKTRGQQVTLRCSSQSGHNTVSWYQQALGQGPQFIFQYYREEENGRGNFPPRFSGLQFPNYSSELNVNALELDDSALYLCASSLGSGEPSIQYFGAGTRLSVL.